The rows below give T cell receptor beta chains drawn from one sample of a study of CXCR3-negative and CXCR3-positive naive CD8 T cells. TCRdb re-called the 5' RACE reads and shows each CDR3 protein once, DNA omitted. The repertoire table contains roughly 71,000 distinct CDR3 sequences. Sequenced sample: naive CXCR3- CD8+ T cells from blood. These receptors came from a human donor in good health. Some clones in this sample may be carry-over from other donors' samples. Each CDR3 is given with its conserved first and last residue.

TRBV11-3	TRBJ2-3	CASSSRGTLPTDTQYF
TRBV29-1	TRBJ2-7	CRVDSAGSYEQYF
TRBV4-1	TRBJ2-1	CASSQGFSLSGSTYNEQFF
TRBV20-1	TRBJ2-3	CSVPWDRGIAGDSTDTQYF
TRBV6-5	TRBJ2-7	CASRFDSYDREQYF
TRBV15	TRBJ2-5	CATSRVSVETQYF
TRBV15	TRBJ2-2	CATSVHRGSGNTGELFF
TRBV5-4	TRBJ2-7	CASSNPMRDEQYF
TRBV20-1	TRBJ2-3	CSARDFRGTDTQYF
TRBV5-6	TRBJ2-3	CASSLDLEVDTQYF